One sample yielded the 15 T cell receptor beta chains listed below, sequenced in a study of T cells after yellow fever vaccination. Each CDR3 protein gets one entry after TCRdb re-called the 5' RACE reads with MiXCR. This table holds 250,000 to 400,000 distinct CDR3 sequences, 4.1% found once. The sequenced sample was PBMCs, obtained 5 days after the yellow fever booster vaccination. The receptors derive from a man between 18 and 35 years old who received the YFV17D yellow fever vaccine.

This clonotype was recorded a few times. The chain is built from TRBV20-1 and TRBJ2-1; a weak D match, TRBD1 (6 bases). This CDR3 comprises 12 residues. Germline loops: CDR1 DFQATT, CDR2 SNEGSKA (reference sequence). Trimming cost V 6 bases and J 6 bases, with 12 bases left between them. The CDR3 loop reads CSATKQGNEQFF. The CDR3 DNA reads as TGCAGTGCCACGAAACAGGGCAATGAGCAGTTCTTC.

The chain couples TRBV5-6 to TRBJ2-5, with 7 bases matching TRBD2. V was pared by 4 bases and J by 5 bases, with 11 bases of the junction left unmatched. Germline V gene lookup returns CDR1 SGHDT and CDR2 YYEEEE. CDR3 size: 15 residues. CDR3 residues: CASSARELGGETQYF. CDR3 DNA: TGTGCCAGCAGCGCCAGGGAATTGGGGGGGGAGACCCAGTACTTC.

The table lists this clonotype with many counts. Its ends do not fully match the called genes, so a read error is possible. J is TRBJ2-3 and V is TRBV7-7, with 7 nucleotides matching TRBD2. Germline lookup yields CDR1 SSHAT and CDR2 FNYEAQ (reference sequence). This CDR3 has 15 amino acids. The CDR3, as DNA: TGTGCTAGCAGCCTCCGGGGAGGGGGCACAGATACGCAGTATTTT. Translating it yields CASSLRGGGTDTQYF.

This clonotype was observed a handful of times. This sequence joins TRBV18 and TRBJ1-2, with 8 bases lining up with TRBD1. V lost 0 bases and J lost 6; bases outside the gene matches: 9. The CDR3 contains 16 residues. Per the germline V gene, CDR1 is KGHSH and CDR2 is LQKENI. The DNA of the CDR3 is TGTGCCAGCTCACCACCGTCTTCCCAGGGGGCTGATGGCTACACCTTC. Residues: CASSPPSSQGADGYTF.

This clonotype came up many times. The V and J genes are TRBV7-9 and TRBJ1-1, with TRBD1 matching 7 bases. The CDR3 is made up of 15 amino acids. V lost 5 bases, J lost 1 base, and 7 bases stayed unmatched. From germline, CDR1 is SEHNR and CDR2 FQNEAQ (reference sequence). CDR3 sequence reads: CASSRPTGANTEAFF. CDR3 coding DNA: TGTGCCAGCAGCCGACCAACAGGGGCGAACACTGAAGCTTTCTTT. Combining the CDR3 with reference TRBV7-9 and TRBJ1-1 gives the whole variable domain DTGVSQNPRHKITKRGQNVTFRCDPISEHNRLYWYRQTLGQGPEFLTYFQNEAQLEKSRLLSDRFSAERPKGSFSTLEIQRTEQGDSAMYLCASSRPTGANTEAFFGQGTRLTVV.

The V gene is TRBV6-2 or TRBV6-3, the J gene TRBJ1-5, with 8 bases aligning to TRBD1. The CDR3 is 15 amino acids. Losses at the gene ends were 5 bases for V and 5 bases for J; bases not matched to a gene: 8. The germline V gene encodes CDR1 MNHEY and CDR2 SVGEGT. The CDR3 coding sequence is TGTGCCAGCAGTCGAAACGACAGGGGCCATCAGCCCCAGCATTTT. Protein: CASSRNDRGHQPQHF.

The chain joins TRBV6-6 to TRBJ2-7; TRBD2 is a possible D gene (7 bases). The V end lost 5 bases, the J end lost 7 bases, and 21 bases lay between the germline ends. This CDR3 is 15 amino acids long. Germline V gene sequence: CDR1 MNHNY, CDR2 SVGAGI (reference sequence). The CDR3 DNA is TGTGCCAGCAGTGAAGCCGGGGGGCCGCTTAGTGAGCAGTACTTC. It codes for CASSEAGGPLSEQYF.

The table lists this clonotype with a few counts. The chain couples TRBV9 to TRBJ2-7; TRBD1 is a possible D gene (5 bases). The germline gives CDR1 SGDLS, CDR2 YYNGEE. V gave up 3 bases and J gave up 0 bases, with 7 bases separating them. The length of the CDR3 is 13 residues. The CDR3 DNA reads as TGTGCCAGCAGCGAGGACACCTCCTACGAGCAGTACTTC. This codes for CASSEDTSYEQYF. Complete variable domain (other parts from reference TRBV9 and TRBJ2-7): DSGVTQTPKHLITATGQRVTLRCSPRSGDLSVYWYQQSLDQGLQFLIQYYNGEERAKGNILERFSAQQFPDLHSELNLSSLELGDSALYFCASSEDTSYEQYFGPGTRLTVT.

This clonotype was counted many times. The chain combines TRBV5-1 with TRBJ1-6; 9 bases match TRBD1. The CDR3 covers 15 residues. J was trimmed by 6 bases and V by 1 base; bases with no gene match: 2. Per germline, CDR1 SGHRS and CDR2 YFSETQ. CDR3 loop: CASSLSTGGNSPLHF. The CDR3 region has the DNA TGCGCCAGCAGCTTGTCGACAGGGGGTAATTCACCCCTCCACTTT.

The chain combines TRBV5-1 with TRBJ2-3; D assignment may be TRBD1 or TRBD2 (6 bases each). Germline V gives CDR1 SGHRS, CDR2 YFSETQ. V lost 5 bases, J lost 2 bases, and 21 bases lay in between. This CDR3 has 17 amino acids. CDR3: CASREIRGATNTDTQYF. In DNA, the CDR3 is TGCGCCAGCAGGGAAATAAGGGGGGCGACAAACACAGATACGCAGTATTTT.

A few counts support this clonotype. V gene TRBV4-1 combines with J gene TRBJ1-6, with D possibly being TRBD1 (5 bases). CDR1 is MGHRA, CDR2 YSYEKL, per germline. The V end lost 3 bases, the J end lost 8 bases, and 20 bases lay between the germline ends. This CDR3 region has 17 residues. The CDR3 region is CASSHGTAARGDSPLHF. The CDR3 coding sequence is TGCGCCAGCAGCCACGGGACCGCCGCGCGGGGGGATTCACCCCTCCACTTT.

This clonotype was recorded a few times. This rearrangement joins TRBV25-1 to TRBJ2-6; either TRBD1 or TRBD2 may fit D (6 bases each). The CDR3 consists of 16 residues. Germline V gene lookup returns CDR1 MGHDK and CDR2 SYGVNS. The V end was cut by 9 bases, the J end by 0 bases, with 15 bases between. CDR3 sequence (DNA): TGTGCCAGGAATCGGGGGCTCATCTCTGGGGCCAACGTCCTGACTTTC. Protein sequence: CARNRGLISGANVLTF.

This clonotype was picked up many times. The chain carries TRBV5-1 and TRBJ2-3; TRBD1 matches at 10 bases. The V segment lost 4 bases and the J segment 4 bases; nucleotides outside the gene matches: 6. CDR1 is SGHRS, CDR2 YFSETQ, per germline. This CDR3 spans 15 amino acids. For the CDR3, the DNA is TGCGCCAGCAGCCCAACGGGGACAGGGGCAGATACGCAGTATTTT. It specifies CASSPTGTGADTQYF.

This sequence joins TRBV9 and TRBJ2-1, with 10 bases that match TRBD2. Germline loops: CDR1 SGDLS, CDR2 YYNGEE. The V gene end was trimmed by 4 bases and the J gene end by 5 bases; junction bases not matched to a gene: 9. The CDR3 is 16 residues long. The CDR3 coding sequence is TGTGCCAGCAGCTTTCGACTAGCGGGTCCCAACAATGAGCAGTTCTTC. It specifies CASSFRLAGPNNEQFF.

This clonotype was seen only a few times. The chain links TRBV20-1 to TRBJ1-3; a possible D gene is TRBD1 (5 bases). The CDR3 consists of 15 residues. Trimming stripped 4 bases from V and 2 bases from J, with 15 bases between. Per the germline V gene, CDR1 is DFQATT and CDR2 is SNEGSKA (reference sequence). The CDR3 loop reads CSATDIEFTGNTIYF. Here the CDR3 DNA reads TGCAGTGCTACGGACATCGAATTTACTGGAAACACCATATATTTT.